The rows below give T cell receptor beta chains drawn from one sample of a study of spatial heterogeneity in lung cancer. TCRdb reprocessed the 5' RACE reads with MiXCR, giving one entry per CDR3 protein. The sample shows roughly 72,000 distinct CDR3 sequences, less than 9.5% of them seen only once. The sequencing used PBMCs, collected at follow-up. All receptors derive from a female donor with early-stage non-small cell lung cancer. CDR3s include the opening cysteine and the closing phenylalanine or tryptophan. Fields, in order: J gene, V gene, clone size, D gene, CDR3 DNA, CDR3 protein. The D gene is left open where the match is weak. The size of a clone is reported for some rows only, either as once, few or many, or as a class for expanded clones.

>TRBJ1-1|TRBV29-1|NA|NA
TGCAGCGTACCGTCCAGGGGGAACACTGAAGCTTTCTTT
CSVPSRGNTEAFF
>TRBJ2-1|TRBV15|NA|TRBD1
TGTGCCACCAGCTCCGGGACAGGGAGGAACAATGAGCAGTTCTTC
CATSSGTGRNNEQFF
>TRBJ2-3|TRBV5-1|few|TRBD2
TGCGCCAGCAGCACCAGACTAGCGGGAGAGGGTACAGATACGCAGTATTTT
CASSTRLAGEGTDTQYF
>TRBJ2-5|TRBV5-1|many|NA
TGCGCCAGCAGCTTGGGTCTGACGGTTAAGGACCAAGAGACCCAGTACTTC
CASSLGLTVKDQETQYF
>TRBJ2-1|TRBV7-2|NA|TRBD2
TGTGCCAGCAGCTTCGCCGGACTAGGGTTTGTGGGTGAGCAGTTCTTC
CASSFAGLGFVGEQFF
>TRBJ1-1|TRBV7-9|NA|NA
TGTGCCAGCAGGGTGAACACTGAAGCTTTCTTT
CASRVNTEAFF
>TRBJ2-3|TRBV20-1|many|TRBD2
TGCAGTGCTAACTCAGAGGGAGGGAGAAGGACAGATACGCAGTATTTT
CSANSEGGRRTDTQYF
>TRBJ2-7|TRBV5-4|many|TRBD2
TGTGCCAGCAGCCGGACTAGCGGGAGCCCTTCCATTTACGAGCAGTACTTC
CASSRTSGSPSIYEQYF
>TRBJ1-5|TRBV10-3|many|NA
TGTGCCATCAGTGTCCAACAAGAAAATCAGCCCCAGCATTTT
CAISVQQENQPQHF
>TRBJ1-6|TRBV18|many|NA
TGTGCCAGCGCACCTGGATCTTATAATTCACCCCTCCACTTT
CASAPGSYNSPLHF
>TRBJ2-7|TRBV30|many|NA
TGTGCCTGGAGCCGTCTTCTAGCGTTTCCCTCCGAGCAGTACTTC
CAWSRLLAFPSEQYF
>TRBJ2-7|TRBV3-1|NA|NA
TGTGCCAGCAGCCAAGTAAACGAGCAGTACTTC
CASSQVNEQYF
>TRBJ2-1|TRBV7-9|many|NA
TGTGCCAGCAGCTTAGTTTACGCGGCGATTTACAATGAGCAGTTCTTC
CASSLVYAAIYNEQFF
>TRBJ2-7|TRBV7-9|many|NA
TGTGCCAGCAGCCCGCCCTTCAGGGGCAGGGGTTCAGTCTACGAGCAGTACTTC
CASSPPFRGRGSVYEQYF
>TRBJ1-2|TRBV28|many|NA
TGTGCCAGCAGTTTGGGGGTGGGGTTCTATGGCTACACCTTC
CASSLGVGFYGYTF
>TRBJ2-1|TRBV19|NA|NA
TGTGCCAGTAGTTCTGAGCGTGTTGGGCAGTTCTTC
CASSSERVGQFF
>TRBJ1-2|TRBV30|many|NA
TGTGCCTGGATAGGCAGGAAAGGAGCTAACTATGGCTACACCTTC
CAWIGRKGANYGYTF
>TRBJ1-5|TRBV18|many|NA
TGTGCCAGCTCACCAGACGGTAGCAATCAGCCCCAGCATTTT
CASSPDGSNQPQHF
>TRBJ2-5|TRBV7-2|few|NA
TGTGCCAGCAGCCAACTCAAGGGGATTCAAGAGACCCAGTACTTC
CASSQLKGIQETQYF
>TRBJ2-1|TRBV19|many|TRBD2
TGTGCCAGTAGTCCGGGACTAGCGGGAGGGCTTGGGGATGAGCAGTTCTTC
CASSPGLAGGLGDEQFF
>TRBJ2-1|TRBV7-3|NA|TRBD2
TGTGCCAGCAGCCGACTAGCGGGACGCAATGAGCAGTTCTTC
CASSRLAGRNEQFF
>TRBJ1-2|TRBV5-5|many|NA
TGTGCCAGCAGCTTGTTGGTACGAACTGTAGGCTACACCTTC
CASSLLVRTVGYTF
>TRBJ2-1|TRBV5-1|NA|NA
TGCGCCAGCGGACGTGAGGACCCCCACAATGAGCAGTTCTTC
CASGREDPHNEQFF
>TRBJ1-5|TRBV19|many|NA
TGTGCCAGTAGAACCGGGGCAGGGGCCGGGAATCAGCCCCAGCATTTT
CASRTGAGAGNQPQHF
>TRBJ1-5|TRBV28|many|TRBD1
TGTGCCAGCAGACAGGTGACAGGGGGCTGGTTTAGCAATCAGCCCCAGCATTTT
CASRQVTGGWFSNQPQHF
>TRBJ2-2|TRBV28|NA|NA
TGTGCCAGCATAGGGATTCGGGGGACCGGGGAGCTGTTTTTT
CASIGIRGTGELFF
>TRBJ2-3|TRBV7-8|many|TRBD2
TGTGCCAGCAGCTTAGCGGGAGGGGACTATAGCACAGATACGCAGTATTTT
CASSLAGGDYSTDTQYF
>TRBJ2-1|TRBV20-1|many|TRBD2
TGCAGTGCTACCCCGGGTAGCGGGAGGGTCGATGAGCAGTTCTTC
CSATPGSGRVDEQFF
>TRBJ2-5|TRBV7-3|few|NA
TGTGCCAGCAGCGGAGGAGGGACGGAGACCCAGTACTTC
CASSGGGTETQYF